What follows are 5 T cell receptor beta chains derived from one specimen sequenced in a study of cytomegalovirus exposure and HLA in healthy donors. Primers for the PCR totalled 60 Vbeta and 13 Jbeta. Profiled with immunoSEQ multiplex PCR; TCRdb holds only in-frame clones, not every one. The profile shows under 200,000 clones, approximately 70% of them singletons. Sequencing input: PBMCs. The receptors were gathered from a woman in her thirties or forties in good health and CMV-seropositive.

There are a few counts of this clone. The chain has TRBV5-1 and TRBJ2-3, with D possibly TRBD1 on 5 matching bases. CDR3 length: 16 residues. Trimming cost V 1 base and J 6 bases, with 18 bases left between them. The germline V gene has CDR1 SGHRS and CDR2 YFSETQ. Written as DNA, the CDR3 is TGCGCCAGCAGCTTGTCGGCAGGGCGGCGTAGGGATACGCAGTATTTT. This codes for CASSLSAGRRRDTQYF.

This clone was found a few times. This sequence joins TRBV5-4 and TRBJ2-5; perhaps TRBD2 as D (6 bases). Germline V gives CDR1 SGHNT, CDR2 YYREEE (reference sequence). This CDR3 is built from 15 residues. Deletions cut 0 bases from V and 2 bases from J, with 11 bases between. Here the CDR3 reads CASSLGLGDQETQYF. The CDR3 DNA is TGTGCCAGCAGCTTGGGACTAGGGGATCAAGAGACCCAGTACTTC.

This clone was counted a few times. The chain recombines TRBV2 with TRBJ2-1, with TRBD2 identical over 8 bases. CDR1 is SNHLY, CDR2 FYNNEI, per germline. J gave up 10 bases and V 7 bases, and 6 bases lay outside the gene matches. This CDR3 has 12 residues. The CDR3 here is CASKKAGDEQFF. The CDR3 bases are TGTGCCAGCAAAAAAGCGGGAGACGAGCAGTTCTTC.

The chain joins TRBV15 to TRBJ1-6, with D perhaps TRBD1 (5 bases). The germline CDR1 and CDR2 sequences are LNHNV and YYDKDF (reference sequence). The CDR3 loop spans 15 amino acids. V dropped 2 bases and J dropped 3 bases, with 8 bases sitting between them. CDR3 DNA sequence: TGTGCCACCAGCAGATCCGACAGCTATAATTCACCCCTCCACTTT. Its protein is CATSRSDSYNSPLHF.

This clone was detected a few times. This sample includes further DNA sequences coding for the same CDR3. The rearrangement joins TRBV6-5 to TRBJ1-1, with D unclear. Trimming removed 4 bases from V and 1 base from J, with 7 bases in between. The germline gives CDR1 MNHEY, CDR2 SVGAGI. The CDR3 runs 13 residues. The CDR3 DNA reads TGTGCCAGCAGTTCGCGAGGGAACACTGAAGCTTTCTTT. Residues: CASSSRGNTEAFF.